This entry concerns a single T cell receptor (beta chain). The study drew participants aged about 18 to 95 years from about two dozen US areas. The sample originates from a study of blood T cell repertoires in COVID-19. The wider study: Sources were T cells, B-cell-depleted T cells, or PBMCs; the material itself was cDNA or gDNA.

Clones were sequenced by immunoSEQ multiplex PCR, and TCRdb holds only the in-frame ones, with some missing. The sample shows approximately 210,000 clones, around 81% of them seen only once. V was cut by 6 bases and J by 5 bases, with 9 bases left in between. Germline loops: CDR1 SGHDT, CDR2 YYEEEE. The CDR3 covers 12 residues. This sequence originates from a man between 25 and 39 years old with acute COVID-19. Sequenced material: PBMCs or T cells enriched from blood (not recorded which). The chain links TRBV5-6 to TRBJ1-5; a weak D match, TRBD1 (6 bases). CDR3: CASNRVDQPQHF. The CDR3 bases are TGTGCCAGCAACAGGGTCGATCAGCCCCAGCATTTT.